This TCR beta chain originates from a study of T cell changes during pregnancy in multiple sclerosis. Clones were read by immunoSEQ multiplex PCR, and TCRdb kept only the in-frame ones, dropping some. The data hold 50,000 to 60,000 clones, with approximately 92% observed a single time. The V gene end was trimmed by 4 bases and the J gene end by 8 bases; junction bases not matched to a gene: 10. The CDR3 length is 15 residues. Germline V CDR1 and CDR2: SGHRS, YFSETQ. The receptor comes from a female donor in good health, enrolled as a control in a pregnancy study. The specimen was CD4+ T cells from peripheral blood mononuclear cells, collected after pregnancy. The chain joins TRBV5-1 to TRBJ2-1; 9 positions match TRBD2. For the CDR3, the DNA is TGCGCCAGCAGCGCCCCGCGGGGGGGCCACGATGAGCAGTTCTTC. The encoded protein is CASSAPRGGHDEQFF.